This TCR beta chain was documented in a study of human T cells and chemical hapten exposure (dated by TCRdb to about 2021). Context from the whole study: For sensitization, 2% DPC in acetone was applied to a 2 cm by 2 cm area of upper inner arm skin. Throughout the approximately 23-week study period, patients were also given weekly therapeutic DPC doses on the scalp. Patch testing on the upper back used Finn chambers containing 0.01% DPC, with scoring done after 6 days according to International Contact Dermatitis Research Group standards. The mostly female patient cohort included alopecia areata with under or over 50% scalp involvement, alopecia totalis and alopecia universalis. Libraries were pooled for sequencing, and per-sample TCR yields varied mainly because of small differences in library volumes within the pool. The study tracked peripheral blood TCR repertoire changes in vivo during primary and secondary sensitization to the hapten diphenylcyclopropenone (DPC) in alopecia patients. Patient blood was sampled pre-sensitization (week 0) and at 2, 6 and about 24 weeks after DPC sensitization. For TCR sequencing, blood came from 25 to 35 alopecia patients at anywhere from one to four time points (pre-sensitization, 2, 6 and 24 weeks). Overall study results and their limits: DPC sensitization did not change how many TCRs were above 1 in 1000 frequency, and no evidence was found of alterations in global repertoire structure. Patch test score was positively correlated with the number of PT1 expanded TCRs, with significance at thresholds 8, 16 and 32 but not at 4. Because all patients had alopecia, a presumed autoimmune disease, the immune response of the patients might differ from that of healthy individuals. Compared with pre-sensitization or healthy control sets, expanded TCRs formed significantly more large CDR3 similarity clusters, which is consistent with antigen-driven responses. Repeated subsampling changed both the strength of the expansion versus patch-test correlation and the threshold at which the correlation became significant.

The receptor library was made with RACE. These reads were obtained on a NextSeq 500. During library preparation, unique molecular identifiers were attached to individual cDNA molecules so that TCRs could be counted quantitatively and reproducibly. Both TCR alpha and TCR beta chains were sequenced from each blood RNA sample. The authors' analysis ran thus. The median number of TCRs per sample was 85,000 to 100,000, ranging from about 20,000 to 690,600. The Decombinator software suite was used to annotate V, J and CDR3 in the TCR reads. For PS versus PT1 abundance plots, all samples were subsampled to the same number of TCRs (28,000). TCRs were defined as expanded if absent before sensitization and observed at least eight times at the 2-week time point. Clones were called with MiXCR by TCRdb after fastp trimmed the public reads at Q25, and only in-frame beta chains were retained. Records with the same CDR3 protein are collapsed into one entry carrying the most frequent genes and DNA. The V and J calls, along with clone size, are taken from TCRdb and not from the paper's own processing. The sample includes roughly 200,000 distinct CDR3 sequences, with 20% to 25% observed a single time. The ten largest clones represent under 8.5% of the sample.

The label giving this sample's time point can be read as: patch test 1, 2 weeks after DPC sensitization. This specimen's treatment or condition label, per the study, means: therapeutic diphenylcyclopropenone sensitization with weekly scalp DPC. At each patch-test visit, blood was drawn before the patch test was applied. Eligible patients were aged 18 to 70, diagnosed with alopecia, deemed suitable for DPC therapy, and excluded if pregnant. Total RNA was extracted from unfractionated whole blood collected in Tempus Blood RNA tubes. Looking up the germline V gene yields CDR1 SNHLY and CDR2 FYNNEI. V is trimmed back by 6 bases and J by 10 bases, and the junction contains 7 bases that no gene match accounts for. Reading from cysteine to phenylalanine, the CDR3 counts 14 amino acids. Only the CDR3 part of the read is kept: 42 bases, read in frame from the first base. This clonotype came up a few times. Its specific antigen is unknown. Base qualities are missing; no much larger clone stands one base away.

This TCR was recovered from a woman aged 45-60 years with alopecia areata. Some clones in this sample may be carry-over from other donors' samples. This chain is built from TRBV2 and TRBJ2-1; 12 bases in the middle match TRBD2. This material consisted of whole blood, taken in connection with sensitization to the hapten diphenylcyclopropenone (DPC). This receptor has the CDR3 CASRQGLAGSEQFF. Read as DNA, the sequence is TGTGCCAGCAGACAAGGACTAGCGGGAAGCGAGCAGTTCTTC.